This entry features one T cell receptor beta chain sequence. Its cognate antigen is unknown. Germline V lookup: CDR1 SGHRS, CDR2 YFSETQ. The CDR3 is made up of 13 amino acids. The V end was cut by 5 bases, the J end by 4 bases, with 12 bases between. Criteria for exclusion of patients were uncontrolled infection, other autoimmune disease, pregnancy or lactation. The record originates from a study of T cells in Graves' hyperthyroidism and ophthalmopathy. Regarding the study as a whole: With a median lead of approximately 6 months before onset, the model predicted ophthalmopathy. By a 13 V-J model, ophthalmopathy was set apart from stable hyperthyroidism. Most thyroid clonotypes with frequency above 0.001 were detected in blood.

Regions amplified from RNA transcripts were the TCR beta CDR3 regions. Primed by the HTBI set, a first-round RT-PCR was run on the TCR CDR3. TCRdb redid the calling of the multiplex PCR reads with MiXCR, one entry per CDR3 protein. The table includes 660,000 or so distinct CDR3 sequences, nearly 45% detected once. The source material was peripheral blood or thyroid tissue (not recorded which). This receptor was obtained from an adult man with Graves' disease, either hyperthyroidism or ophthalmopathy (not recorded which). V usage is TRBV5-1 and J usage is TRBJ2-5, with a tentative D call TRBD1 (6 bases). CDR3 sequence reads: CASRRTQGETQYF. The CDR3 nucleotides are TGCGCCAGCAGGCGGACACAGGGAGAGACCCAGTACTTC.